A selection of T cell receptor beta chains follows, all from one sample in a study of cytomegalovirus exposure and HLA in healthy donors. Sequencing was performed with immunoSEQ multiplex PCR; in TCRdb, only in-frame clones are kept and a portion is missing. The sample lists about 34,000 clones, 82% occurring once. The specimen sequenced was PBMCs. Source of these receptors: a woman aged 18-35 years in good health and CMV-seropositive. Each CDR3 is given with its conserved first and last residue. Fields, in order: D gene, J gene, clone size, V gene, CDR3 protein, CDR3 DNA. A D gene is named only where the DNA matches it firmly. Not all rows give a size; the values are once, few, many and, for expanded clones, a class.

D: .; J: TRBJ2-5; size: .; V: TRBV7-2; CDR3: CASSRTGFWETQYF; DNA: TGTGCCAGCAGCAGAACAGGGTTTTGGGAGACCCAGTACTTC
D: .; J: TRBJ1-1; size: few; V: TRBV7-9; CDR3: CASSPRVNTEAFF; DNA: TGTGCCAGCAGCCCCAGGGTGAACACTGAAGCTTTCTTT
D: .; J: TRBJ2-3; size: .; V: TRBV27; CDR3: CASSPLRLGTDTQYF; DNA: TGTGCCAGCAGTCCTTTAAGACTAGGCACAGATACGCAGTATTTT
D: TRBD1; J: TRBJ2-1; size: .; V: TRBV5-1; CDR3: CASSGTGSLYNEQFF; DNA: TGCGCCAGCAGCGGGACAGGATCTTTATACAATGAGCAGTTCTTC
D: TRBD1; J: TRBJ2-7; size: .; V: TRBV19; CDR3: CASSETGRGSYEQYF; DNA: TGTGCCAGTAGCGAGACAGGGCGAGGCTCCTACGAGCAGTACTTC
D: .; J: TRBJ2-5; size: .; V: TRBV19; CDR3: CASSIDGYQETQYF; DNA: TGTGCCAGTAGTATAGACGGGTACCAAGAGACCCAGTACTTC
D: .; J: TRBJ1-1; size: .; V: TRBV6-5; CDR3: CASSRTGNTEAFF; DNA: TGTGCCAGCAGCCGAACAGGGAACACTGAAGCTTTCTTT
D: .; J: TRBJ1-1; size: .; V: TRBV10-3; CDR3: CAISESREGMNTEAFF; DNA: TGTGCCATCAGTGAATCCAGGGAAGGAATGAACACTGAAGCTTTCTTT
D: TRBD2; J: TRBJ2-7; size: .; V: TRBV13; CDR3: CASSSTGTSPLEQYF; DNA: TGTGCCAGCAGCTCAACCGGGACTAGCCCCTTGGAGCAGTACTTC
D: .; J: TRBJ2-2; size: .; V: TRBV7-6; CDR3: CASSLLASVGELFF; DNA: TGTGCCAGCAGCTTATTGGCTAGCGTCGGGGAGCTGTTTTTT
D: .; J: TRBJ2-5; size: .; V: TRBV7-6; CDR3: CASSLGDWGWRYQETQYF; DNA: TGTGCCAGCAGCTTAGGTGACTGGGGATGGAGGTACCAAGAGACCCAGTACTTC
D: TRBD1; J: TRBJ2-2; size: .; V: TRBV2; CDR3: CASSLTGGAGELFF; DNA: TGTGCCAGCAGCCTGACAGGGGGGGCCGGGGAGCTGTTTTTT
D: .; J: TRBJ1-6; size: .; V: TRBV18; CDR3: CASSPYGGTYNSPLHF; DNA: TGTGCCAGCTCACCGTATGGGGGGACCTATAATTCACCCCTCCACTTT
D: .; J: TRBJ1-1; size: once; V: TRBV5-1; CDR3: CASSWIGTQNTEAFF; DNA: TGCGCCAGCAGCTGGATTGGGACACAGAACACTGAAGCTTTCTTT
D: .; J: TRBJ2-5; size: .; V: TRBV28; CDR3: CASSKGVTQYF; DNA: TGTGCCAGCAGTAAAGGGGTGACCCAGTACTTC
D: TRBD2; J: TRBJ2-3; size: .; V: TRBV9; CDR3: CASSAGLAGPTLTDTQYF; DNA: TGTGCCAGCAGCGCTGGACTAGCGGGGCCCACACTCACAGATACGCAGTATTTT
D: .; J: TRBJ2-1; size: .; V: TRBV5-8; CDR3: CASSLWFPTVF; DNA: TGTGCCAGCAGCTTGTGGTTCCCGACTGTCTTC
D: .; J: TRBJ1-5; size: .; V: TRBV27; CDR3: CASRAGISNQPQHF; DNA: TGTGCCAGCAGGGCAGGGATTAGCAATCAGCCCCAGCATTTT
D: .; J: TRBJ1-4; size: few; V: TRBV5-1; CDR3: CASCETGTNEKLFF; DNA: TGCGCCAGTTGCGAGACAGGAACTAATGAAAAACTGTTTTTT
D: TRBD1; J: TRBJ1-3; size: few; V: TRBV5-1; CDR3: CASSFGTVDSGNTIYF; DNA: TGCGCCAGCAGCTTCGGGACAGTAGACTCTGGAAACACCATATATTTT
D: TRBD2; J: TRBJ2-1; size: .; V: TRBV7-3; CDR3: CASSSGLADYNEQFF; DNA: TGTGCCAGCAGCTCCGGACTAGCGGACTACAATGAGCAGTTCTTC
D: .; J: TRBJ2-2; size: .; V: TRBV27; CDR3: CASSSLRTGAGLGELFF; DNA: TGTGCCAGCAGCTCACTTAGAACGGGAGCGGGTCTCGGGGAGCTGTTTTTT
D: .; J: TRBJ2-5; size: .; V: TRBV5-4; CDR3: CASSPPGPGETQYF; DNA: TGTGCCAGCAGCCCGCCGGGCCCGGGGGAGACCCAGTACTTC
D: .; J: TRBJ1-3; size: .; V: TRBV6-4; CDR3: CASSGREGNTIYF; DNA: TGTGCCAGCAGTGGGAGAGAAGGAAACACCATATATTTT
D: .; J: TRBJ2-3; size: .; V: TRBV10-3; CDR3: CAISGGGATGPDTQYF; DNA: TGTGCCATCAGTGGGGGTGGGGCGACAGGCCCAGATACGCAGTATTTT
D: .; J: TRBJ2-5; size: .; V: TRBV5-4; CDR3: CASSFPGQQETQYF; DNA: TGTGCCAGCAGCTTCCCGGGACAACAAGAGACCCAGTACTTC
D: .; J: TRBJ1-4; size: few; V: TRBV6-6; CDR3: CASSYSPGRPDEKLFF; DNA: TGTGCCAGCAGTTACTCCCCAGGCCGGCCGGATGAAAAACTGTTTTTT
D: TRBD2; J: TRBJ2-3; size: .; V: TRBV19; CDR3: CASSSTAGGGDTQYF; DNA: TGTGCCAGTAGTAGCACAGCGGGAGGAGGAGATACGCAGTATTTT
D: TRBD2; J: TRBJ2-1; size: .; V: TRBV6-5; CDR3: CASSYSATGGSEQFF; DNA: TGTGCCAGCAGTTACTCGGCAACGGGAGGGAGTGAGCAGTTCTTC
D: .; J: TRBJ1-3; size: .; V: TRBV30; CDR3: CAWLPDFSGNTIYF; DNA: TGTGCCTGGCTTCCGGACTTCTCTGGAAACACCATATATTTT
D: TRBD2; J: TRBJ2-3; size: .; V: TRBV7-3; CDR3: CASSPRGGDTQYF; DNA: TGTGCCAGCAGCCCGCGGGGGGGAGATACGCAGTATTTT
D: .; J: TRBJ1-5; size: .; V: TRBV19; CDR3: CASSGGEVIAQPQHF; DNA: TGTGCTTCATCGGGAGGGGAAGTAATCGCACAGCCCCAGCATTTT